The sequence of this TCR beta chain was determined in a study of response to subunit inactivated influenza vaccine. This clonotype was detected many times. TCRdb fed the RT-PCR reads into MiXCR, producing one record per CDR3 protein. The sample comprises roughly 500,000 distinct CDR3 sequences, roughly a quarter of which are singletons, and approximately 2.9% rests with the top ten. This same sample was also part of a study on T cells expressing NK-cell markers. As that study records: The authors made TCR beta cDNA libraries by 5'RACE template switching. This switching added a universal primer site and UMIs. The contribution of dominant NKG2C+ clonotypes to CD8+ T cells in six or seven donors was 1.0-7.0%.

The source material was CD4+ T cells sorted from PBMCs, sampled roughly 12 days after vaccination. The TCR sequence derives from a man aged 45-60 years who received an inactivated influenza vaccine.

CDR3 DNA sequence: TGCAGCGTCCCTTTGACAGGGCCCGAGACCCAGTACTTC. It codes for CSVPLTGPETQYF. This chain uses TRBV29-1 with TRBJ2-5; the match to TRBD1 covers 7 bases. The ends lost 6 bases at V and 5 bases at J; junction bases unmatched: 9. The CDR3 is 13 residues long. Germline V gene lookup returns CDR1 SQVTM and CDR2 ANQGSEA.